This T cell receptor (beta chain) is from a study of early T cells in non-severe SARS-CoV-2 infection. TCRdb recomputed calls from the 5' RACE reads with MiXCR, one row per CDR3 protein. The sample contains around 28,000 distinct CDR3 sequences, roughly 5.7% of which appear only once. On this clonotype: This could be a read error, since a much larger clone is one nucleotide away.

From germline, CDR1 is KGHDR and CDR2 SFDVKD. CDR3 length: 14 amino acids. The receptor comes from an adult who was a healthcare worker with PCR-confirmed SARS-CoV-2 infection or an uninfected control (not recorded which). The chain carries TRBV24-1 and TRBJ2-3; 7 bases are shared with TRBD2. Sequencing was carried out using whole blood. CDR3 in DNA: TGTGCCACCAGCGGGACTACGGAGATGGATACGCGGTATTTT. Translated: CATSGTTEMDTRYF.